The rows below give T cell receptor beta chains drawn from one sample of a study of cytomegalovirus exposure and HLA in healthy donors. TCRdb's copy holds only in-frame clones and misses some; the assay was immunoSEQ multiplex PCR. The sample holds 55,000 to 80,000 clones, around 80% seen once. The specimen was PBMCs. Receptors originate from a man aged 40-50 years in good health and CMV-seronegative. Each CDR3 is given with its conserved first and last residue. The D gene is left open where the match is weak. Clone sizes are given selectively: once, few, many, or a class where the clone is expanded.

clone_size	d_call	v_call	j_call	cdr3_aa	cdr3_nt
-	-	TRBV19	TRBJ2-7	CASSRTRGYEQYF	TGTGCCAGTAGCCGGACTCGGGGCTACGAGCAGTACTTC
-	-	TRBV21-1	TRBJ2-1	CASLCGTEVYNEQFF	TGTGCCAGCCTCTGTGGGACAGAGGTCTACAATGAGCAGTTCTTC
-	TRBD2	TRBV11-2	TRBJ2-1	CASSPRGASYNEQFF	TGTGCCAGCAGCCCGCGGGGGGCCTCCTACAATGAGCAGTTCTTC
few	-	TRBV5-1	TRBJ2-3	CASRGGVTDTQYF	TGCGCCAGCAGGGGCGGGGTCACAGATACGCAGTATTTT
-	TRBD2	TRBV28	TRBJ2-5	CASRAGGSQETQYF	TGTGCCAGCAGAGCGGGAGGCTCCCAAGAGACCCAGTACTTC
-	-	TRBV19	TRBJ1-2	CASSTNGGIYGYTF	TGTGCCAGTTCGACAAACGGAGGGATCTATGGCTACACCTTC
few	TRBD1	TRBV18	TRBJ2-5	CASEQGAGQETQYF	TGTGCCAGTGAACAGGGGGCTGGTCAAGAGACCCAGTACTTC
-	TRBD2	TRBV27	TRBJ2-1	CASSRSGGAYNEQFF	TGTGCCAGCAGTAGGAGCGGGGGGGCTTATAATGAGCAGTTCTTC
-	TRBD1	TRBV19	TRBJ2-2	CASSPRTGNTGELFF	TGTGCCAGTAGTCCCCGGACAGGGAACACCGGGGAGCTGTTTTTT
-	TRBD2	TRBV6-4	TRBJ2-1	CASSDHHPGTSGRAGWNEQFF	TGTGCCAGCAGTGACCATCACCCCGGGACTAGCGGGAGGGCGGGGTGGAATGAGCAGTTCTTC
-	-	TRBV5-4	TRBJ1-1	CASSLGAGEAFF	TGTGCCAGCAGCTTGGGAGCGGGTGAAGCTTTCTTT
-	-	TRBV6-4	TRBJ2-1	CASSDSPTGGNEQFF	TGTGCCAGCAGTGACTCCCCAACTGGCGGCAATGAGCAGTTCTTC
-	TRBD1	TRBV18	TRBJ2-3	CASSRNRGPITDTQYF	TGTGCCAGCTCACGGAACAGGGGGCCTATCACAGATACGCAGTATTTT
-	TRBD2	TRBV7-2	TRBJ2-7	CASSLVGTSHEQYF	TGTGCCAGCAGCTTAGTAGGGACTAGCCACGAGCAGTACTTC
few	TRBD2	TRBV7-9	TRBJ2-1	CASSKGVAGYNEQFF	TGTGCCAGCAGCAAAGGGGTAGCGGGTTACAATGAGCAGTTCTTC
-	-	TRBV10-3	TRBJ2-2	CAISLLLFPSTGELFF	TGTGCCATCAGCCTACTCCTCTTCCCAAGCACCGGGGAGCTGTTTTTT
-	-	TRBV28	TRBJ2-1	CASARLATSYNEQFF	TGTGCCAGCGCCCGCCTAGCGACATCCTACAATGAGCAGTTCTTC
-	TRBD1	TRBV10-3	TRBJ2-3	CAISDRQGLEVTQYF	TGTGCCATCAGTGACCGACAGGGCCTGGAAGTTACGCAGTATTTT
once	TRBD2	TRBV19	TRBJ2-7	CASSNGGGLAEIYEQYF	TGTGCCAGTAGTAACGGAGGGGGACTAGCGGAGATCTACGAGCAGTACTTC
-	-	TRBV28	TRBJ2-5	CASSLPRTPQETQYF	TGTGCCAGCAGTTTACCTCGGACACCTCAAGAGACCCAGTACTTC
-	TRBD1	TRBV5-6	TRBJ1-2	CASSPGGQGGHSYGYTF	TGTGCCAGCAGCCCGGGAGGACAGGGGGGCCACAGCTATGGCTACACCTTC
-	TRBD1	TRBV7-7	TRBJ2-7	CASSPGTDRFEQYF	TGTGCCAGCAGCCCAGGGACGGACAGGTTCGAGCAGTACTTC
-	-	TRBV5-4	TRBJ2-1	CASSLAGGSVEQFF	TGTGCCAGCAGCTTGGCCGGTGGGAGCGTTGAGCAGTTCTTC
-	-	TRBV7-6	TRBJ2-5	CASILSDGGWETQYF	TGTGCCAGCATTCTGTCTGACGGCGGGTGGGAGACCCAGTACTTC
-	TRBD1	TRBV6-4	TRBJ1-6	CASTSDRGDSPLHF	TGTGCCAGCACCTCGGACAGGGGAGATTCACCCCTCCACTTT
-	TRBD2	TRBV5-4	TRBJ2-3	CASSLALAGYTDTQYF	TGTGCCAGCAGCTTGGCCCTAGCGGGATACACAGATACGCAGTATTTT
-	-	TRBV18	TRBJ1-1	CASSPGGFGTEAFF	TGTGCCAGCTCCCCCGGGGGGTTCGGCACTGAAGCTTTCTTT
-	-	TRBV7-9	TRBJ2-5	CSSSFTSKETQYF	TGTTCCAGCAGCTTCACTAGCAAAGAGACCCAGTACTTC
-	-	TRBV15	TRBJ1-5	CATSRDYSNQPQHF	TGTGCCACCAGCAGGGACTATAGCAATCAGCCCCAGCATTTT
-	-	TRBV27	TRBJ2-7	CASSYGLAYEQYF	TGTGCCAGCAGTTACGGTCTCGCCTACGAGCAGTACTTC
-	-	TRBV18	TRBJ2-2	CASSPGLAGTGELFF	TGTGCCAGCTCACCCGGGCTAGCAGGAACCGGGGAGCTGTTTTTT
-	-	TRBV18	TRBJ1-1	CASSPGGGNTEAFF	TGTGCCAGCTCACCAGGAGGAGGGAACACTGAAGCTTTCTTT
few	TRBD1	TRBV28	TRBJ2-2	CASSWDSSDTGELFF	TGTGCCAGCAGTTGGGACAGTTCGGACACCGGGGAGCTGTTTTTT
-	-	TRBV6-5	TRBJ2-5	CASSYAGGRETQYF	TGTGCCAGCAGTTACGCCGGAGGGAGGGAGACCCAGTACTTC
few	TRBD2	TRBV5-1	TRBJ2-1	CASRFLSGDNEQFF	TGCGCCAGCCGGTTTTTGAGCGGGGACAATGAGCAGTTCTTC
-	TRBD1	TRBV19	TRBJ1-2	CASSTRQGRGYGYTF	TGTGCCAGTAGTACCCGACAGGGTAGGGGCTATGGCTACACCTTC
once	TRBD2	TRBV7-9	TRBJ2-2	CASSLIGVSGGLTGELFF	TGTGCCAGCAGCTTAATCGGAGTTAGCGGGGGTCTCACCGGGGAGCTGTTTTTT
-	-	TRBV27	TRBJ2-2	CASSLLAVTGELFF	TGTGCCAGCAGTTTGTTAGCGGTTACCGGGGAGCTGTTTTTT
-	-	TRBV2	TRBJ2-5	CASSSPGTQYF	TGTGCCAGCAGTAGCCCGGGGACCCAGTACTTC
-	-	TRBV5-4	TRBJ2-3	CASSLGTGQRGTDTQYF	TGTGCCAGCAGCTTGGGGACCGGACAGCGTGGTACAGATACGCAGTATTTT
-	TRBD1	TRBV19	TRBJ2-7	CASSITGQGAYEQYF	TGTGCCAGTAGTATAACAGGACAGGGGGCCTACGAGCAGTACTTC
few	TRBD1	TRBV2	TRBJ1-5	CASMGTGIYSNQPQHF	TGTGCCAGCATGGGGACAGGGATTTATAGCAATCAGCCCCAGCATTTT
-	TRBD1	TRBV5-1	TRBJ1-1	CASSLAGTVFMNTEAFF	TGCGCCAGCAGCTTGGCCGGGACAGTCTTTATGAACACTGAAGCTTTCTTT
few	TRBD1	TRBV5-1	TRBJ2-3	CASRTGGTDTQYF	TGCGCCAGCAGGACAGGGGGCACAGATACGCAGTATTTT
-	-	TRBV5-1	TRBJ2-5	CASSPLPGQETQYF	TGCGCCAGCAGCCCGCTACCGGGCCAAGAGACCCAGTACTTC
once	TRBD2	TRBV2	TRBJ2-1	CASSPRLALPNEQFF	TGTGCCAGCAGTCCCCGACTAGCCCTCCCCAATGAGCAGTTCTTC
-	TRBD2	TRBV7-9	TRBJ2-1	CASSFRLAGERNEQFF	TGTGCCAGCAGCTTTCGACTAGCGGGAGAGAGGAATGAGCAGTTCTTC
-	-	TRBV2	TRBJ1-1	CASSEALYREGTEAFF	TGTGCCAGCAGTGAAGCGCTTTACAGGGAGGGCACTGAAGCTTTCTTT
-	TRBD1	TRBV6-6	TRBJ1-2	CASSPQGNYGYTF	TGTGCCAGCAGCCCACAGGGGAACTATGGCTACACCTTC
-	TRBD1	TRBV5-6	TRBJ2-4	CASSFGQGSPIQYF	TGTGCCAGCAGCTTTGGACAGGGGTCCCCCATTCAGTACTTC
-	TRBD1	TRBV7-3	TRBJ1-2	CASSLTGAKNYGYTF	TGTGCCAGCAGCTTGACAGGGGCTAAGAACTATGGCTACACCTTC
-	TRBD1	TRBV27	TRBJ2-3	CASRQGNFDTQYF	TGTGCCAGCAGACAGGGGAATTTCGATACGCAGTATTTT
-	-	TRBV13	TRBJ2-1	CASSLVPYNEQFF	TGTGCCAGCAGCTTAGTCCCGTACAATGAGCAGTTCTTC
-	TRBD1	TRBV6-1	TRBJ1-1	CASTEKGGGTEAFF	TGTGCCAGCACCGAAAAAGGGGGCGGGACTGAAGCTTTCTTT
-	TRBD2	TRBV7-9	TRBJ2-1	CASSILAGVSNEQFF	TGTGCCAGCAGCATACTAGCGGGAGTAAGCAATGAGCAGTTCTTC
-	-	TRBV5-1	TRBJ2-7	CASSWSLGTEGEQYF	TGCGCCAGCAGCTGGAGTCTAGGCACCGAGGGCGAGCAGTACTTC
-	-	TRBV6-1	TRBJ2-1	CASSARTYEQFF	TGTGCCAGCAGTGCACGGACTTATGAGCAGTTCTTC
-	-	TRBV18	TRBJ1-1	CASSPSGANTEAFF	TGTGCCAGCTCACCATCAGGGGCGAACACTGAAGCTTTCTTT
few	TRBD1	TRBV7-6	TRBJ1-2	CASSSSTGGPGYTF	TGTGCCAGCAGTTCCAGTACAGGGGGGCCGGGCTACACCTTC